This TCR beta chain derives from a study of blood T cells in healthy people across ages (dated by TCRdb to between 2014 and 2017). With respect to the entire study: In model experiments, template switching captured about one uniquely barcoded TCR beta cDNA molecule for every two T cells. The study measured age-related changes in TCR beta repertoire diversity using deep sequencing normalized with unique cDNA molecular identifiers. Donors were grouped into four age groups: young (average about 15 years), middle-aged (around 39), aged (approximately 58) and long-lived (approximately 78). Using the same blood draw, the study looked at two additional independent replicas of 1 million unique cDNA reads for two donors, one aged 18 to 30 and the other aged 80 or older. To avoid experimental bias, donors of different ages were randomly spread across the sequencing lanes.

About this clonotype: Its antigen remains unidentified. No clone much larger than this one lies a single base away; base qualities are absent.

The germline V end is reduced by 9 bases and the J end by 3 bases; junction bases left unmatched: 4. The CDR3 starts with the cysteine, ends with the phenylalanine, and has 13 residues. Only CDR3 DNA remains: 39 bases, in frame from the first base. CDR1 KGHDR and CDR2 SFDVKD were looked up in the germline V gene. The method behind the library was 5' RACE. The sample was run on an Illumina HiSeq 2500. The second PCR ran for roughly 6 to 11 cycles and used a J-beta primer mix along with a sample-barcoded 5' primer. Each TCR beta cDNA molecule received a unique molecular identifier from a template-switch 5' adaptor carrying 12 random nucleotides. Each sample yielded at least 2.5 million CDR3-containing paired-end reads. The Mint cDNA synthesis kit, primed by a TRBC-specific oligonucleotide, was used to synthesize first-strand cDNA from all RNA. Following uracil-DNA glycosylase treatment, a first 18-cycle PCR with universal primers M1SS and BC2_uni_R was performed on all cDNA. The original methods were these. For normalization, 1 million high-quality reads, each with a distinct molecular identifier, were randomly selected from each sample. Reads with shared molecular identifiers were discarded instead of being binned into consensus sequences. MiTCR, set to a Q25 quality threshold and the strictest error-elimination algorithm, was used for CDR3 identification, clonotype clustering and error correction. Lower-bound total TCR beta diversity was estimated with a nonparametric unseen species model using Euler transformation. The public reads were reanalyzed by TCRdb: fastp trimming at Q25, MiXCR alignment, in-frame beta chains only. Rows matching on CDR3 protein sequence are summarized as one entry with the most common DNA and genes. The V and J calls were not made by the authors but by TCRdb's processing. Here the sample has approximately 830,000 distinct CDR3 sequences; about 59% occur a single time. Jointly, the top ten make up 25% to 35% of the sample.

Donors were 40 or so systemically healthy Caucasian individuals from Russia aged roughly 6 to 95 years. Roughly 11 milliliters of peripheral blood were drawn from each donor into EDTA-treated Vacutainer tubes. Ficoll-Paque density-gradient centrifugation was used to isolate PBMCs, with at least 6 million obtained per sample. Trizol reagent was used to extract total RNA from PBMCs, with at least 5 micrograms per sample. Naive CD45RAhigh/CD27high T cell percentages were measured by flow cytometry on a PBMC aliquot from every donor. General study outcomes and caveats: There was a strong correlation between observed TCR beta diversity and the percentage of naive T cells measured by flow cytometry. Bulk unsorted PBMC profiling prevented conclusive comparison of naive and antigen-experienced compartments. Because the CMV infection status of the donors was unknown, age-related changes in expanded clonotypes may potentially have been confounded. Estimates of total diversity from one million sequenced T cells were regarded as lower bounds and underestimates. As age increased, observed TCR beta diversity per million T cells dropped in a roughly linear way, and a significant reduction was already evident by age 40. The long-lived group showed more naive CD4+ T cells, fewer expanded clones and increased TCR diversity than the aged group, suggesting age selection.

What was sequenced was blood. The TCR sequence derives from a man aged 25 to 40 in good health. In this chain, TRBV24-1 is recombined with TRBJ1-5, and 7 bases in between align with TRBD1. The CDR3 corresponds to CATQDRVNQPQHF. The base sequence is TGTGCCACCCAAGACAGGGTCAATCAGCCCCAGCATTTT.